Presented here are 27 T cell receptor beta chains from one specimen sequenced in a study of beta chain features in type 1 diabetes (dated by TCRdb to the late 2010s). Libraries were made using the immunoSEQ multiplex PCR assay. All of the isolated RNA was reverse transcribed with the High Capacity cDNA Reverse Transcription Kit, so expressed TCRB transcripts were sequenced. The table comes from immuneACCESS by way of TCRdb, which keeps in-frame sequences with V and J called. Part of the clones is missing from these tables; in studies checked, under half for an unresolved V gene and the rest for unknown reasons. The table for this sample lists 600,000 or so clones; 9.5% to 15% of them were counted only once. In total, the top ten clones hold more than 0.095% of the sample. Points the paper makes about the study in general: A moderate but significant shortening of TCRB CDR3 length was observed in type 1 diabetes patients in all four CD4+ subsets.

Their specific antigens are unknown. Material for sequencing was naive CD4+ T cells from blood. Reading the label with the study, this specimen's cell subset or site is: true naive CD4+ T cells. Receptor source: a man aged 30 to 39 with type 1 diabetes.

This clone was counted between two and nine times. CDR3 nucleotides: TGCAGCGTTGCCTTGAGGACAGGGGGTATAGAGACCCAGTACTTC. Translated, it gives CSVALRTGGIETQYF. The rearrangement uses TRBV29-1 and TRBJ2-5, with TRBD1 matching 10 bases. The V segment lost 4 bases and the J segment 4 bases; nucleotides outside the gene matches: 9. Germline assignment: CDR1 SQVTM and CDR2 ANQGSEA. The CDR3 runs to 15 residues.

The V and J genes are TRBV5-4 and TRBJ2-1, with 11 bases fitting TRBD1. CDR3 length equals 14 residues. J gave up 9 bases and V 4 bases, and 6 bases lay outside the gene matches. The germline V gene encodes CDR1 SGHNT and CDR2 YYREEE (reference sequence). In DNA form, the CDR3 reads TGTGCCAGCAGCACAGGACAGGGGGCAGTTGAGCAGTTCTTC. It codes for CASSTGQGAVEQFF.

The V call is TRBV18, the J call TRBJ2-7; 13 nucleotides align to TRBD2. With 6 bases clipped from V and 6 bases from J, the junction kept 8 bases outside the gene matches. CDR1 is KGHSH, CDR2 LQKENI, per germline. The CDR3 contains 15 residues. CDR3 bases: TGTGCCAGCTCTCCCGGGACTAGCGGGGTCTCCGAGCAGTACTTC. Protein sequence: CASSPGTSGVSEQYF.

This clone was counted between two and nine times. V is TRBV6-5 and J is TRBJ1-5; D ambiguous. The CDR3 loop spans 15 amino acids. Trimming removed 5 bases at V and 1 base at J, with 12 bases between. Germline lookup yields CDR1 MNHEY and CDR2 SVGAGI. Here the CDR3 reads CASSTRGRSNQPQHF. CDR3 in DNA: TGTGCCAGCAGTACCCGCGGGAGAAGCAATCAGCCCCAGCATTTT.

CDR3 amino acids: CASSVDRVAGYTF. CDR3 DNA: TGTGCCAGCAGCGTGGACAGGGTTGCTGGCTACACCTTC. This sequence joins TRBV9 and TRBJ1-2, with 8 positions matching TRBD1. The CDR3 contains 13 residues. CDR1 is SGDLS, CDR2 YYNGEE, per germline. V was pared by 2 bases and J by 7 bases, with 4 bases of the junction left unmatched.

Only a few counts were recorded for this clone. One end of the junction fails to match germline, which may point to a read error. The rearrangement links TRBV9 to TRBJ2-1; TRBD1 agrees at 8 bases. The germline V gene has CDR1 SGDLS and CDR2 YYNGEE. This CDR3 is 14 amino acids long. The CDR3: CASSAYTTGVAIIF. CDR3 coding DNA: TGTGCCAGCAGCGCCTATACGACAGGGGTGGCCATTATCTTC.

CDR3 bases: TGTGCCAGCAGCTTAGACAGGGGAAGTAGCGGCTACACCTTC. Its protein is CASSLDRGSSGYTF. The chain is built from TRBV7-8 and TRBJ1-2; 7 bases match TRBD1. V shed 1 base, J shed 8 bases, and the junction held 7 bases outside the gene matches. The CDR3 has 14 residues. Per germline, CDR1 SGHVS and CDR2 FQNEAQ.

The chain has TRBV7-2 and TRBJ1-1, with 9 bases aligning to TRBD1. Germline-derived CDR1 and CDR2 are SGHTA and FQGNSA. CDR3 length: 14 amino acids. V lost 8 bases and J lost 10; bases outside the gene matches: 14. As DNA, the CDR3 is TGTGCCAGCCGTCCCCCCGGGGACAGGGAATTAGCTTTCTTT. Translated: CASRPPGDRELAFF.

CDR3 DNA sequence: TGTGCCAGCAGTGGGACAGGGGGAGAGGGAGCCCAGCATTTT. This encodes CASSGTGGEGAQHF. This chain connects TRBV2 to TRBJ1-5, with 10 bases identical to TRBD1. The CDR3 sequence is 14 residues long. CDR1 SNHLY and CDR2 FYNNEI come from the germline V gene. V lost 4 bases to trimming and J lost 11 bases; unmatched junction nucleotides: 8.

The chain has TRBV25-1 and TRBJ1-2, with a possible D match to TRBD1 (5 bases). V lost 7 bases, J lost 1 base, and 13 bases lay in between. The CDR3 contains 14 residues. Germline values: CDR1 MGHDK, CDR2 SYGVNS. This CDR3 reads CASTPRGVNYGYTF. The CDR3 nucleotides are TGTGCCAGCACCCCGAGAGGGGTTAACTATGGCTACACCTTC.

CDR3 DNA: TGTGCCAGCAGCTTAGCCCAGGTGAAGGTTTACGAGCAGTACTTC. As protein: CASSLAQVKVYEQYF. The chain employs TRBV7-9 and TRBJ2-7, with D uncertain. Germline V gene sequence: CDR1 SEHNR, CDR2 FQNEAQ (reference sequence). Trimming shortened V by 0 bases and J by 4 bases, and 13 bases separated the two germline ends. The CDR3 is made up of 15 amino acids.

The gene calls are TRBV7-2 and TRBJ2-4; 7 bases are a match to TRBD1. This CDR3 spans 14 amino acids. V gave up 2 bases and J gave up 14 bases; unmatched junction bases: 12. Germline loops: CDR1 SGHTA, CDR2 FQGNSA. CDR3 in amino acids: CASSLRLDRRVEYF. The DNA for the CDR3 is TGTGCCAGCAGCTTAAGGTTGGACAGGAGAGTCGAGTACTTC.

The sample holds a few counts of this clone. The CDR3 region has the DNA TGTGCCAGCAGCTTTCGACGGGAGGCTAATGAAAAACTGTTTTTT. Translated, it gives CASSFRREANEKLFF. The chain is built from TRBV7-2 and TRBJ1-4; D gene uncertain. The CDR3 is 15 amino acids. The germline CDR1 and CDR2 sequences are SGHTA and FQGNSA. The V and J ends lost 3 bases and 3 bases respectively, with 11 bases between them.

Only a few counts were recorded for this clone. The chain recombines TRBV5-1 with TRBJ1-6; D gene unclear. The CDR3 covers 15 residues. The V and J ends lost 0 bases and 6 bases respectively, with 10 bases between them. Germline V gene data show CDR1 as SGHRS and CDR2 as YFSETQ. CDR3 DNA sequence: TGCGCCAGCAGCTTGGTCCCCGGGATTAATTCACCCCTCCACTTT. The encoded protein is CASSLVPGINSPLHF.

This clone was counted between two and nine times. CDR3 sequence: CASSLMSAGQETQYF. CDR3 coding DNA: TGTGCCAGCAGCTTAATGTCAGCAGGCCAAGAGACCCAGTACTTC. V gene TRBV7-9 combines with J gene TRBJ2-5; D is unclear. Germline CDR1 reads SEHNR; CDR2 reads FQNEAQ (reference sequence). Trimming stripped 2 bases from V and 1 base from J, with 11 bases between. This CDR3 spans 15 amino acids.

There are a few counts of this clone. The CDR3 protein is CASGQYSNQPQHF. DNA for the CDR3: TGTGCCAGCGGGCAGTATAGCAATCAGCCCCAGCATTTT. This chain links TRBV7-9 with TRBJ1-5; D not certain. V gave up 8 bases and J gave up 0 bases, with 8 bases separating them. The germline gives CDR1 SEHNR, CDR2 FQNEAQ (reference sequence). The CDR3 covers 13 residues.

This clone was recorded a few times. The V and J genes are TRBV6-1 and TRBJ2-7; TRBD1 might be the D (6 bases). Germline V gene lookup returns CDR1 MNHNS and CDR2 SASEGT. The ends were cut back, 0 bases at V and 3 bases at J, with 15 bases in the middle. This CDR3 is 16 amino acids long. The CDR3 reads CASSEAPGQKIYEQYF. The CDR3 DNA follows: TGTGCCAGCAGTGAAGCGCCCGGACAGAAAATCTACGAGCAGTACTTC.

This clone has only a few counts. The chain carries TRBV9 and TRBJ1-3; a weak D match, TRBD1 (5 bases). The CDR3 spans 13 residues. Germline assignment: CDR1 SGDLS and CDR2 YYNGEE. The V and J ends lost 4 bases and 7 bases respectively, with 12 bases between them. As DNA, the CDR3 is TGTGCCAGCAGCACGAGAGGGGAGAACACCATATATTTT. As protein: CASSTRGENTIYF.

This clone came up a few times. The rearrangement uses TRBV10-3 and TRBJ2-3, with 8 bases lining up with TRBD1. Germline loops: CDR1 ENHRY, CDR2 SYGVKD. This CDR3 region has 14 residues. V trimming: 6 bases; J trimming: 3 bases; junction bases outside the gene matches: 5. The CDR3 coding sequence is TGTGCCATCAGCCCGCGGACAGGGACAGATACGCAGTATTTT. Amino acids: CAISPRTGTDTQYF.

In its sample, this clone was seen a few times. The V and J genes are TRBV20-1 and TRBJ2-7; D call uncertain. Deletions cut 6 bases from V and 5 bases from J, with 11 bases between. This CDR3 has 11 amino acids. Germline values: CDR1 DFQATT, CDR2 SNEGSKA (reference sequence). CDR3: CSAGKDNEQYF. In nucleotides, the CDR3 is TGCAGTGCCGGAAAGGATAACGAGCAGTACTTC.

This chain connects TRBV28 to TRBJ1-5; D is perhaps TRBD1 (6 bases). Trimming cost V 6 bases and J 1 base, with 13 bases left between them. This CDR3 is 15 amino acids long. Germline V gene data show CDR1 as MDHEN and CDR2 as SYDVKM. The CDR3 nucleotides are TGTGCCAGCAGGGCCGGGACAAAGAGCAATCAGCCCCAGCATTTT. This translates into CASRAGTKSNQPQHF.

There are a few counts of this clone. CDR3 sequence: CASSPALAVDTQYF. In nucleotides, the CDR3 is TGTGCCAGCAGCCCTGCTCTAGCAGTAGATACGCAGTATTTT. The gene calls are TRBV9 and TRBJ2-3, with a possible D match to TRBD2 (5 bases). CDR1 is SGDLS, CDR2 YYNGEE, per germline. Trimming removed 4 bases at V and 5 bases at J, with 14 bases between. This CDR3 comprises 14 residues.

The rearrangement joins TRBV9 to TRBJ1-1; possibly TRBD1 for D (6 bases). Germline values: CDR1 SGDLS, CDR2 YYNGEE. With 3 bases removed from V and 0 bases from J, the gap between germline ends came to 12 bases. The CDR3 has 15 residues. CDR3 loop: CASSEDSYMNTEAFF. For the CDR3, the DNA is TGTGCCAGCAGCGAGGACAGCTACATGAACACTGAAGCTTTCTTT.

This clone was seen more than once but under ten times. The gene calls are TRBV10-3 and TRBJ1-2; D unclear. The germline V gene has CDR1 ENHRY and CDR2 SYGVKD. This CDR3 has 13 amino acids. V lost 4 bases to trimming and J lost 5 bases, with 11 bases between them. The CDR3 DNA reads TGTGCCATCAGTGCTGGGGAGGTTTATGGCTACACCTTC. Protein sequence: CAISAGEVYGYTF.

This clone was recorded a few times. The rearrangement joins TRBV7-2 to TRBJ2-3; TRBD2 might be the D (6 bases). The V gene's germline CDR1 is SGHTA and CDR2 FQGNSA. Trimming pared 1 base from V and 1 base from J, leaving 18 bases between. The length of the CDR3 is 18 residues. DNA for the CDR3: TGTGCCAGCAGCTTAGAAGTTTATGGGGGGTACGGCACAGATACGCAGTATTTT. Protein: CASSLEVYGGYGTDTQYF.

The chain carries TRBV27 and TRBJ1-6; D gene unclear. This CDR3 is 12 amino acids long. Germline CDR1 reads MNHEY; CDR2 reads SMNVEV (reference sequence). V was clipped by 5 bases and J by 3 bases, with 2 bases between them. Here the CDR3 reads CASSVYNSPLHF. As DNA, the CDR3 is TGTGCCAGCAGTGTCTATAATTCACCCCTCCACTTT.

J is TRBJ2-3 and V is TRBV7-2, with D possibly being TRBD1 or TRBD2 (5 bases each). Trimming pared 6 bases from V and 2 bases from J, leaving 12 bases between. The germline V gene has CDR1 SGHTA and CDR2 FQGNSA. The CDR3 consists of 14 residues. For the CDR3, the DNA is TGTGCCAGCAGAACCGGGACGTTCACAGATACGCAGTATTTT. It yields the protein CASRTGTFTDTQYF.